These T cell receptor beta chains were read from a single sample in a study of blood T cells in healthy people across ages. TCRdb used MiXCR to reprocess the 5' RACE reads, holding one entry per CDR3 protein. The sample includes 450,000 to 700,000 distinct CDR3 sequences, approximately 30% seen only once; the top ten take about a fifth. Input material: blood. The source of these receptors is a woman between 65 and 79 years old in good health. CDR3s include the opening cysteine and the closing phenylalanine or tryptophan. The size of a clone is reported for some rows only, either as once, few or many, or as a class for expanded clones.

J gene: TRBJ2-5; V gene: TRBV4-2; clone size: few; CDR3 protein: CASSQLSGGPPETQYF
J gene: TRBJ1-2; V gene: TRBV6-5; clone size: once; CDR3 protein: CANSYSWEEKIANYGYTF
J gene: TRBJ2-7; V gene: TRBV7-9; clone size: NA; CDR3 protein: CASRESGGAGEQYF
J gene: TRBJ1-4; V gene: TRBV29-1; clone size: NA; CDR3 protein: CSGSGDATNEKLFF
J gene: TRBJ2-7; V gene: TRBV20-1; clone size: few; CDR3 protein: CSASGRPYEQYF
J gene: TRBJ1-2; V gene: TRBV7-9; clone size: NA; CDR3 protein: CASSYGQSNYGFTF
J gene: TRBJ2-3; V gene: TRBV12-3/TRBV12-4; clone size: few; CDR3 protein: CASSDGTAGYTQYF
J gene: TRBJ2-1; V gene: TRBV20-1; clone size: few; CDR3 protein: CSARPVTSYLEQFF
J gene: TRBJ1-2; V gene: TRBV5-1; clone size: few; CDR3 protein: CASSPEDRPTYGYTF
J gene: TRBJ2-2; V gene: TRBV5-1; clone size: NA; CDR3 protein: CASSDGTSGETGELFF
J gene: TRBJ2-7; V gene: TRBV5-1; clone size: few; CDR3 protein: CASSFVGVNEQYF
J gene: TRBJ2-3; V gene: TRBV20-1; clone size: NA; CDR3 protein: CSARDYSQSTDTQYF
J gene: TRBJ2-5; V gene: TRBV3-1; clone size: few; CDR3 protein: CASSQGSSITQETQYF
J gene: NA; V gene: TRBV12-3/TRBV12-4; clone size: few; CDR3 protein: CASGLTASGGQETQYF
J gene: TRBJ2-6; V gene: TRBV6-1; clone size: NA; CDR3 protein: CASSELQGARMVGANVLTF
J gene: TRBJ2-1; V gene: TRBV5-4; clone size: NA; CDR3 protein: CASSLTAGGLEQFF
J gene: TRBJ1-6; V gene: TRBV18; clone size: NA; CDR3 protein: CASSPMLTRNSPLHF
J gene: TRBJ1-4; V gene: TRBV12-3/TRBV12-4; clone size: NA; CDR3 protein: CASVSNLDEKLFF
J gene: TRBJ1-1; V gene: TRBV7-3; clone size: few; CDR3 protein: CASSPDGVNTEAFF
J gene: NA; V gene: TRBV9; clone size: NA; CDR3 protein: CASSVRDSSYEQYF
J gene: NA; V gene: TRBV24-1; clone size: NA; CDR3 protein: CATTVLKRGKYNEQFF
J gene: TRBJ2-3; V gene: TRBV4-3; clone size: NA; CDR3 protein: CASSQESPGGSSTDTQYF
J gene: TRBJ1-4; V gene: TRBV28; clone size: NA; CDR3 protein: CASRFSGGATNEKLFF
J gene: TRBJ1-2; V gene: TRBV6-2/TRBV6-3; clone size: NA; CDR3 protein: CAHSSEGGRGYTF
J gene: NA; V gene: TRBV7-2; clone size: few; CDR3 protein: CASSYNSGGAQETQYF